This is a list of T cell receptor beta chains from one sample in a study of blood T cell repertoires in COVID-19. The method was immunoSEQ multiplex PCR; TCRdb's version includes in-frame clones alone and lacks a portion of them. The data contain around 300,000 clones, around 90% of them singletons. The sample taken for sequencing was peripheral blood. The receptors stem from a woman aged 40 to 50 with COVID-19, enrolled during active disease. The CDR3 runs from the conserved cysteine through the conserved F or W. A D gene is named only where the DNA matches it firmly. A row's size may be missing; if present it is once, few, many or a size class.

J gene: TRBJ1-1
V gene: TRBV2
clone size: NA
D gene: NA
CDR3 protein: CASSGYQDTEAFF
CDR3 DNA: TGTGCCAGTTCCGGATATCAGGACACTGAAGCTTTCTTT

J gene: TRBJ1-2
V gene: TRBV30
clone size: few
D gene: NA
CDR3 protein: CAWSGGWGGTYGYTF
CDR3 DNA: TGTGCCTGGAGTGGGGGTTGGGGGGGGACCTATGGCTACACCTTC

J gene: TRBJ2-1
V gene: TRBV4-3
clone size: once
D gene: TRBD2
CDR3 protein: CASSQPGGLANEQFF
CDR3 DNA: TGCGCCAGCAGCCAACCCGGCGGACTAGCCAATGAGCAGTTCTTC

J gene: TRBJ1-1
V gene: TRBV15
clone size: NA
D gene: NA
CDR3 protein: CATSRAHGEAFF
CDR3 DNA: TGTGCCACCAGCAGAGCGCACGGGGAAGCTTTCTTT

J gene: TRBJ2-2
V gene: TRBV7-9
clone size: NA
D gene: TRBD2
CDR3 protein: CASSPGTRRDGELFF
CDR3 DNA: TGTGCCAGCAGTCCCGGGACTAGAAGGGACGGGGAGCTGTTTTTT

J gene: TRBJ1-2
V gene: TRBV7-2
clone size: NA
D gene: NA
CDR3 protein: CASSLGGAKNDYGYTF
CDR3 DNA: TGTGCCAGCAGCCTGGGCGGGGCCAAAAACGACTATGGCTACACCTTC

J gene: TRBJ2-5
V gene: TRBV28
clone size: NA
D gene: TRBD2
CDR3 protein: CASSNSGGSETQYF
CDR3 DNA: TGTGCCAGCAGCAATAGCGGGGGGTCGGAGACCCAGTACTTC

J gene: TRBJ2-1
V gene: TRBV11-2
clone size: once
D gene: TRBD2
CDR3 protein: CASSLAGGLLSSYNEQFF
CDR3 DNA: TGTGCCAGCAGCTTAGCGGGGGGGCTCCTTAGCTCCTACAATGAGCAGTTCTTC

J gene: TRBJ1-1
V gene: TRBV6-4
clone size: few
D gene: NA
CDR3 protein: CASSDSKEGITEAFF
CDR3 DNA: TGTGCCAGCAGTGACTCCAAGGAGGGGATCACTGAAGCTTTCTTT

J gene: TRBJ2-1
V gene: TRBV6-2/TRBV6-3
clone size: many
D gene: NA
CDR3 protein: CASSYSSSYNEQFF
CDR3 DNA: TGTGCCAGCAGTTACTCTAGCTCCTACAATGAGCAGTTCTTC

J gene: TRBJ1-1
V gene: TRBV29-1
clone size: NA
D gene: TRBD1
CDR3 protein: CSVAGGFNTEAFF
CDR3 DNA: TGCAGCGTTGCAGGGGGCTTCAACACTGAAGCTTTCTTT

J gene: TRBJ2-6
V gene: TRBV19
clone size: NA
D gene: TRBD1
CDR3 protein: CASSSAGQGTGANVLTF
CDR3 DNA: TGTGCCAGTAGCTCAGCGGGACAGGGTACCGGGGCCAACGTCCTGACTTTC

J gene: TRBJ1-5
V gene: TRBV7-8
clone size: NA
D gene: TRBD1
CDR3 protein: CASSARQGPTASNQPQHF
CDR3 DNA: TGTGCCAGCAGCGCCCGACAGGGTCCCACTGCTAGCAATCAGCCCCAGCATTTT

J gene: TRBJ1-2
V gene: TRBV20-1
clone size: NA
D gene: TRBD1
CDR3 protein: CSASDGTDVVNYGYTF
CDR3 DNA: TGCAGTGCTAGTGACGGGACAGATGTAGTTAACTATGGCTACACCTTC

J gene: TRBJ2-7
V gene: TRBV4-2
clone size: NA
D gene: TRBD2
CDR3 protein: CASSQDNLNAGGIYEQYF
CDR3 DNA: TGTGCCAGCAGCCAAGATAATTTGAACGCGGGGGGTATTTACGAGCAGTACTTC

J gene: TRBJ2-1
V gene: TRBV27
clone size: NA
D gene: TRBD2
CDR3 protein: CASSVGLAGAYNEQFF
CDR3 DNA: TGTGCCAGCAGTGTGGGGCTAGCGGGGGCCTACAATGAGCAGTTCTTC

J gene: TRBJ2-2
V gene: TRBV7-3
clone size: NA
D gene: TRBD1
CDR3 protein: CASSLIGTGYGTGELFF
CDR3 DNA: TGTGCCAGCAGCTTAATTGGGACAGGGTATGGCACCGGGGAGCTGTTTTTT

J gene: TRBJ2-2
V gene: TRBV4-3
clone size: NA
D gene: TRBD1
CDR3 protein: CASSQDREVAGELFF
CDR3 DNA: TGCGCCAGCAGCCAGGACAGGGAGGTAGCCGGGGAGCTGTTTTTT

J gene: TRBJ1-1
V gene: TRBV7-2
clone size: once
D gene: NA
CDR3 protein: CASSYGDSYEAFF
CDR3 DNA: TGTGCCAGCAGCTACGGCGACAGTTATGAAGCTTTCTTT

J gene: TRBJ2-7
V gene: TRBV5-8
clone size: NA
D gene: TRBD1
CDR3 protein: CASSTQTGGNYEQYF
CDR3 DNA: TGTGCCAGCAGCACCCAGACAGGGGGGAACTACGAGCAGTACTTC

J gene: TRBJ1-5
V gene: TRBV6-2/TRBV6-3
clone size: NA
D gene: TRBD1
CDR3 protein: CASSPTSYRDRLNQPQHF
CDR3 DNA: TGTGCCAGCAGCCCTACTTCCTACCGGGACAGACTCAATCAGCCCCAGCATTTT

J gene: TRBJ2-5
V gene: TRBV10-3
clone size: NA
D gene: TRBD2
CDR3 protein: CAISSGTSGSQETQYF
CDR3 DNA: TGTGCCATCAGCTCCGGGACTAGCGGGAGCCAAGAGACCCAGTACTTC

J gene: TRBJ2-1
V gene: TRBV21-1
clone size: NA
D gene: NA
CDR3 protein: CASAGRQADNEQFF
CDR3 DNA: TGTGCCTCGGCGGGTCGGCAGGCCGACAATGAGCAGTTCTTC

J gene: TRBJ1-3
V gene: TRBV7-2
clone size: few
D gene: NA
CDR3 protein: CASSVTFRGLGNTIYF
CDR3 DNA: TGTGCCAGCAGCGTTACCTTCAGGGGCCTGGGTAACACCATATATTTT

J gene: TRBJ1-2
V gene: TRBV6-4
clone size: NA
D gene: NA
CDR3 protein: CASSYTGGNGYTF
CDR3 DNA: TGTGCCAGCAGCTACACCGGGGGGAATGGCTACACCTTC

J gene: TRBJ2-1
V gene: TRBV4-3
clone size: NA
D gene: TRBD2
CDR3 protein: CASSPNPPTSGSPNEQFF
CDR3 DNA: TGCGCCAGCAGCCCAAACCCCCCGACTAGCGGGAGCCCCAATGAGCAGTTCTTC

J gene: TRBJ2-7
V gene: TRBV7-2
clone size: NA
D gene: NA
CDR3 protein: CASRNRRTYEQYF
CDR3 DNA: TGTGCCAGCAGAAACAGGCGAACCTACGAGCAGTACTTC

J gene: TRBJ2-1
V gene: TRBV7-9
clone size: NA
D gene: TRBD1
CDR3 protein: CASSFWTGGNEQFF
CDR3 DNA: TGTGCCAGCAGCTTCTGGACAGGGGGCAATGAGCAGTTCTTC

J gene: TRBJ2-4
V gene: TRBV29-1
clone size: NA
D gene: TRBD1
CDR3 protein: CSVQRQGNIQYF
CDR3 DNA: TGCAGCGTTCAGAGACAGGGAAACATTCAGTACTTC

J gene: TRBJ1-3
V gene: TRBV9
clone size: once
D gene: NA
CDR3 protein: CASSVEGFPGGGNTIYF
CDR3 DNA: TGTGCCAGCAGCGTAGAAGGTTTCCCAGGAGGGGGAAACACCATATATTTT

J gene: TRBJ2-7
V gene: TRBV6-4
clone size: once
D gene: NA
CDR3 protein: CASTETGAYEQYF
CDR3 DNA: TGTGCCAGCACCGAGACAGGTGCCTACGAGCAGTACTTC

J gene: TRBJ2-1
V gene: TRBV20-1
clone size: NA
D gene: TRBD2
CDR3 protein: CSAYSGFEQFF
CDR3 DNA: TGCAGTGCCTATAGCGGGTTTGAGCAGTTCTTC

J gene: TRBJ2-1
V gene: TRBV6-6
clone size: NA
D gene: TRBD2
CDR3 protein: CASSPETGGSYNEQFF
CDR3 DNA: TGTGCCAGCAGCCCTGAAACGGGGGGTTCCTACAATGAGCAGTTCTTC

J gene: TRBJ2-3
V gene: TRBV7-3
clone size: NA
D gene: NA
CDR3 protein: CASSSPKNSGSTDTQYF
CDR3 DNA: TGTGCCAGCAGCTCCCCGAAAAATAGCGGCAGCACAGATACGCAGTATTTT

J gene: TRBJ2-3
V gene: TRBV5-8
clone size: few
D gene: NA
CDR3 protein: CASSGRTKSTDTQYF
CDR3 DNA: TGTGCCAGCAGCGGCCGGACTAAGAGCACAGATACGCAGTATTTT

J gene: TRBJ1-2
V gene: TRBV24-1
clone size: NA
D gene: TRBD1
CDR3 protein: CATSDPGQGKVYGYTF
CDR3 DNA: TGTGCCACCAGTGATCCGGGACAGGGAAAGGTTTATGGCTACACCTTC

J gene: TRBJ2-3
V gene: TRBV18
clone size: NA
D gene: TRBD2
CDR3 protein: CASSPALAGERTQYF
CDR3 DNA: TGTGCCAGCTCACCAGCACTAGCGGGAGAGCGGACGCAGTATTTT

J gene: TRBJ1-6
V gene: TRBV25-1
clone size: NA
D gene: NA
CDR3 protein: CASSEDRNSPLHF
CDR3 DNA: TGTGCCAGCAGTGAAGACAGGAATTCACCCCTCCACTTT

J gene: TRBJ2-5
V gene: TRBV25-1
clone size: NA
D gene: NA
CDR3 protein: CASSSRRGSETQYF
CDR3 DNA: TGTGCCAGCAGTTCTCGACGGGGAAGCGAGACCCAGTACTTC

J gene: TRBJ1-3
V gene: TRBV5-1
clone size: once
D gene: TRBD1
CDR3 protein: CASSSGTAPPGGNTIYF
CDR3 DNA: TGCGCCAGCAGCTCCGGGACAGCTCCTCCGGGTGGAAACACCATATATTTT

J gene: TRBJ2-2
V gene: TRBV12-5
clone size: NA
D gene: NA
CDR3 protein: CASYAGELFF
CDR3 DNA: TGTGCTAGCTATGCCGGGGAGCTGTTTTTT

J gene: TRBJ1-1
V gene: TRBV11-2
clone size: few
D gene: NA
CDR3 protein: CASSLDRFFRGNTEAFF
CDR3 DNA: TGTGCCAGCAGCTTAGATAGATTTTTTCGGGGAAACACTGAAGCTTTCTTT

J gene: TRBJ2-7
V gene: TRBV7-8
clone size: NA
D gene: TRBD2
CDR3 protein: CASSALAGDYEQYF
CDR3 DNA: TGTGCCAGCAGCGCCCTTGCGGGAGACTACGAGCAGTACTTC

J gene: TRBJ1-1
V gene: TRBV5-1
clone size: NA
D gene: NA
CDR3 protein: CASSSPGGPLNTEAFF
CDR3 DNA: TGCGCCAGCAGCTCCCCGGGAGGGCCCCTGAACACTGAAGCTTTCTTT

J gene: TRBJ1-1
V gene: TRBV5-1
clone size: once
D gene: NA
CDR3 protein: CASSFGTPTEAFF
CDR3 DNA: TGCGCCAGCAGCTTTGGGACACCCACTGAAGCTTTCTTT

J gene: TRBJ2-7
V gene: TRBV6-5
clone size: NA
D gene: TRBD1
CDR3 protein: CASSRQGYEQYF
CDR3 DNA: TGTGCCAGCAGCCGACAGGGCTACGAGCAGTACTTC

J gene: TRBJ2-3
V gene: TRBV11-2
clone size: NA
D gene: NA
CDR3 protein: CASSLSGPTDTQYF
CDR3 DNA: TGTGCCAGCAGTCTTAGCGGCCCCACAGATACGCAGTATTTT

J gene: TRBJ2-2
V gene: TRBV7-2
clone size: NA
D gene: NA
CDR3 protein: CASSLSVRGNTGELFF
CDR3 DNA: TGTGCCAGCAGCTTATCCGTCAGGGGGAACACCGGGGAGCTGTTTTTT

J gene: TRBJ2-1
V gene: TRBV7-2
clone size: NA
D gene: NA
CDR3 protein: CAREFVSRDHNEQFF
CDR3 DNA: TGTGCCAGGGAGTTTGTGAGTCGGGATCACAATGAGCAGTTCTTC